This paragraph covers one T cell receptor beta chain sequence. Its antigen is as yet unknown. This sample is drawn from a study of OX40 agonist ivuxolimab in advanced cancers. In the study overall: At 82.7% male, the cohort had a mean age of about 60 years, ranging from roughly 20 to 80.

Regarding the study as a whole: Expanded clones tended on average to be more numerous among CD8+ T cells than CD4+. Blood T cells, both CD4+ and CD8+, expanded clonally by week 6 at 0.1 to 3.0 mg/kg. Not determined was the antigen specificity of the expanded peripheral T cells.

Generated by immunoSEQ multiplex PCR, the TCRdb table keeps only in-frame clones and is missing some. Seen here are some 58,000 clones, around 90% observed once, and the top ten hold 0.6% to 0.7%. Per germline, CDR1 SEHNR and CDR2 FQNEAQ (reference sequence). The CDR3 consists of 16 residues. With 3 bases clipped from V and 8 bases from J, the junction kept 12 bases outside the gene matches. The TCR sequence derives from an adult with an advanced solid tumor such as melanoma, head and neck, liver or kidney cancer. The starting material was CD4+ or CD8+ T cells sorted from blood, obtained in a trial of the OX40 agonist ivuxolimab. The V call is TRBV7-9, the J call TRBJ2-1, with TRBD2 identical over 8 bases. The chain's CDR3 is CASSFQTGLVFDEQFF. In DNA, the CDR3 is TGTGCCAGCAGCTTTCAAACGGGACTAGTCTTTGATGAGCAGTTCTTC. The full variable domain, rest sourced from reference TRBV7-9 and TRBJ2-1, is DTGVSQNPRHKITKRGQNVTFRCDPISEHNRLYWYRQTLGQGPEFLTYFQNEAQLEKSRLLSDRFSAERPKGSFSTLEIQRTEQGDSAMYLCASSFQTGLVFDEQFFGPGTRLTVL.